This TCR beta chain was retrieved from a study of OX40 agonist ivuxolimab in advanced cancers. Overall study context: Of mixed ages from about 23 to 85 and averaging 60 years, the group was almost 85% male.

Here immunoSEQ multiplex PCR was the method, and the copy in TCRdb shows in-frame clones only, minus some. The table includes about 35,000 clones, approximately 79% detected once. Any history of autoimmune disease or systemic immunosuppression disqualified patients. About this clone itself: Its specificity is not known.

Findings and caveats of the study: The average count of expanded clones was higher among CD8+ T cells than among CD4+.

Germline V lookup: CDR1 SGHDN, CDR2 FVKESK. Unmatched junction bases numbered 8, after V lost 6 bases and J lost 6 bases. There are 16 residues in the CDR3. The sequencing here drew on CD4+ or CD8+ T cells sorted from blood, taken in a trial of the OX40 agonist ivuxolimab. The sequence was obtained from an adult with an advanced solid tumor such as melanoma, head and neck, liver or kidney cancer. V is TRBV14 and J is TRBJ2-1; 13 bases agree with TRBD2. CDR3 region: CASRETSGGHLNEQFF. DNA of the CDR3: TGTGCCAGCAGGGAGACTAGCGGGGGGCATCTCAATGAGCAGTTCTTC.